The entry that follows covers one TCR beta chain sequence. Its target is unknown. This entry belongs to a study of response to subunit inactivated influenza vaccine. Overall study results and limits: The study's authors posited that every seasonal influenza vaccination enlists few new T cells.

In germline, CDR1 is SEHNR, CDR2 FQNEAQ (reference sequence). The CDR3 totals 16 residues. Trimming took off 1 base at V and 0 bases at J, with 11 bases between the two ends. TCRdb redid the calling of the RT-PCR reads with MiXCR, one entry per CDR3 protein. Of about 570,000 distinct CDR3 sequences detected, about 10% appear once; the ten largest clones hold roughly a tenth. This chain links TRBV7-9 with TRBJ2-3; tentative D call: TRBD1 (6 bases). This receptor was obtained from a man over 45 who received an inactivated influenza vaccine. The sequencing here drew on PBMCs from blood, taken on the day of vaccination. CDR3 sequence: CASSLVGTRSTDTQYF. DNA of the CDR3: TGTGCCAGCAGCTTAGTAGGGACACGGAGCACAGATACGCAGTATTTT.